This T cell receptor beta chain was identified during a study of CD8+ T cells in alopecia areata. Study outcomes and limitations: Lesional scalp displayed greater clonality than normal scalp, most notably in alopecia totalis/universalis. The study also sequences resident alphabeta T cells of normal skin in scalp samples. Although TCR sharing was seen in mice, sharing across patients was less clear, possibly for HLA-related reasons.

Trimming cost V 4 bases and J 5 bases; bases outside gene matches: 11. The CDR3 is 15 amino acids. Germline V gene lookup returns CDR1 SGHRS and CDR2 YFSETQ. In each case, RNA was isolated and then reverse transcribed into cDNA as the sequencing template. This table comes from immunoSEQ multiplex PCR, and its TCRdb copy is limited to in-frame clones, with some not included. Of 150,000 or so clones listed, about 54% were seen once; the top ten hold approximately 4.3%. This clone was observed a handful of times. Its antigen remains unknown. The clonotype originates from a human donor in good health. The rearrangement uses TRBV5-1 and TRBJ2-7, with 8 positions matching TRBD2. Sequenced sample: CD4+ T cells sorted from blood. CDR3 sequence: CASSPTSAHRDEQYF. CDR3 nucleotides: TGCGCCAGCAGCCCGACTAGCGCCCACAGGGACGAGCAGTACTTC. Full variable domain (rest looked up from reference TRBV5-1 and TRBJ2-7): KAGVTQTPRYLIKTRGQQVTLSCSPISGHRSVSWYQQTPGQGLQFLFEYFSETQRNKGNFPGRFSGRQFSNSRSEMNVSTLELGDSALYLCASSPTSAHRDEQYFGPGTRLTVT.